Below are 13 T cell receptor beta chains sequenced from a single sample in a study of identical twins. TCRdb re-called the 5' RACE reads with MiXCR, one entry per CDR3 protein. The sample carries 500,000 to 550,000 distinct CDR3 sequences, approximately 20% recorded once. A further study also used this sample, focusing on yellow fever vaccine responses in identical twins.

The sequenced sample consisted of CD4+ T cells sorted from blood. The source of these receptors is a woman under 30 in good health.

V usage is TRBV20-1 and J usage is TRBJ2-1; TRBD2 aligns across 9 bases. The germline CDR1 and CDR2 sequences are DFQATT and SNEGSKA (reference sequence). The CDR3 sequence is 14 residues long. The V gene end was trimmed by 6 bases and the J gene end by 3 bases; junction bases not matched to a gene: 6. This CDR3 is CSAVGTSSYNEQFF. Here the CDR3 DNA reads TGCAGTGCGGTTGGGACTAGCAGCTACAATGAGCAGTTCTTC.

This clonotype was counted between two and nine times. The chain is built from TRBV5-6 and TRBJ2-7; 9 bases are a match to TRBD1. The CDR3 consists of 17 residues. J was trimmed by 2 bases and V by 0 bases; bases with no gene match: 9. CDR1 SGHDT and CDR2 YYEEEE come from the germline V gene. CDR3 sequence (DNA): TGTGCCAGCAGCTTGGCCCCATCCCGGGACAGGGCCTACGAGCAGTACTTC. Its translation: CASSLAPSRDRAYEQYF. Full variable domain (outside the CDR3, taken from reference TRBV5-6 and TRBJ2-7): DAGVTQSPTHLIKTRGQQVTLRCSPKSGHDTVSWYQQALGQGPQFIFQYYEEEERQRGNFPDRFSGHQFPNYSSELNVNALLLGDSALYLCASSLAPSRDRAYEQYFGPGTRLTVT.

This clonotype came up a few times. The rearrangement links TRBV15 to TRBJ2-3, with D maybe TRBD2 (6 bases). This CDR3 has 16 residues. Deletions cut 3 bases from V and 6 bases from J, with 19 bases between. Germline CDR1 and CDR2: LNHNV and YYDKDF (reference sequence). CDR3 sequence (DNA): TGTGCCACCAGCAGCCATTTTGCGGGGCCCGGGGATACGCAGTATTTT. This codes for CATSSHFAGPGDTQYF.

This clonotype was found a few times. The CDR3 reads CASSSDSYRAYEQYF. CDR3 nucleotide sequence: TGTGCCAGCAGTTCGGACTCCTATCGGGCTTACGAGCAGTACTTC. The chain links TRBV13 to TRBJ2-7, with TRBD2 as a possible D gene (5 bases). Between the trimmed V and J ends, which lost 6 bases and 4 bases, there was a span of 19 bases. This CDR3 has 15 residues. The germline CDR1 and CDR2 sequences are PRHDT and FYEKMQ (reference sequence).

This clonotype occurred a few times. The CDR3 reads CSASTRTGIGNSPLHF. CDR3 sequence (DNA): TGCAGTGCTAGTACTCGGACAGGGATCGGTAATTCACCCCTCCACTTT. The chain couples TRBV20-1 to TRBJ1-6; 8 nucleotides line up with TRBD1. Losses at the gene ends were 3 bases for V and 6 bases for J; bases not matched to a gene: 10. Germline CDR1 and CDR2: DFQATT and SNEGSKA (reference sequence). The CDR3 runs 16 residues.

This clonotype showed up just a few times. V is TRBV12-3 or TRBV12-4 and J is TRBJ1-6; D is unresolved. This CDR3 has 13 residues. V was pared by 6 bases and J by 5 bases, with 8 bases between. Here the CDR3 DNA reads TGTGCCAGCAGAGAGACGGATAATTCACCCCTCCACTTT. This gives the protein CASRETDNSPLHF.

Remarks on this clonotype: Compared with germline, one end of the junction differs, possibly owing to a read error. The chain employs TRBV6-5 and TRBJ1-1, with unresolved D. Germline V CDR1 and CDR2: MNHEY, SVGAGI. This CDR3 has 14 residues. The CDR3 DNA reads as TGTGCCAGCAGTTACGGGATGGGGAACACTGAAGCTTCCTTT. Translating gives CASSYGMGNTEASF.

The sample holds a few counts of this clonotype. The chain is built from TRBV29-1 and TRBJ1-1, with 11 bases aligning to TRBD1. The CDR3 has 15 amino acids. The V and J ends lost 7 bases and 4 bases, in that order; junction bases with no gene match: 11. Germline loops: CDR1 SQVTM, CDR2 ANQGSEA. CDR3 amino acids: CSAGQGAQEGTEAFF. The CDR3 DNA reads TGCAGCGCCGGACAGGGGGCTCAGGAAGGCACTGAAGCTTTCTTT.

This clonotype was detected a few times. In DNA, the CDR3 is TGTGCCAGCAGCCACGCGGGATCACGTACCTACGAGCAGTACGTC. The encoded protein is CASSHAGSRTYEQYV. The chain joins TRBV3-1 to TRBJ2-7, with a possible D match to TRBD2 (6 bases). The ends were cut back, 3 bases at V and 2 bases at J, with 14 bases in the middle. The CDR3 runs to 15 residues. Germline assignment: CDR1 LGHDT and CDR2 YNNKEL (reference sequence).

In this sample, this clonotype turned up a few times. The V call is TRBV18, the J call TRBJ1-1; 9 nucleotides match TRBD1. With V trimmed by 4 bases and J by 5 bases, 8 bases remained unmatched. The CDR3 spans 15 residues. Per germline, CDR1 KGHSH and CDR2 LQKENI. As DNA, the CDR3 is TGTGCCAGCTCACAGGGGACAGGGTCGCGAACTGAAGCTTTCTTT. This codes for CASSQGTGSRTEAFF.

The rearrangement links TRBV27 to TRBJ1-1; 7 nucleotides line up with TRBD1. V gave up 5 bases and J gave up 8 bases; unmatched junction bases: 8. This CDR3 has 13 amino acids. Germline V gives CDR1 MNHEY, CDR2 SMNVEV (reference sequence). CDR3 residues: CASSPQTGIEAFF. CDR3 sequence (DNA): TGTGCCAGCAGTCCCCAGACAGGGATAGAAGCTTTCTTT.

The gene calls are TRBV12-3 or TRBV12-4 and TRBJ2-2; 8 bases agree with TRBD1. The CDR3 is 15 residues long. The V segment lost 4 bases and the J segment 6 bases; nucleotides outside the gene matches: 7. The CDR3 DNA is TGTGCCAGCAGTTGGGGACAGGCCGGGTCCGGGGAGCTGTTTTTT. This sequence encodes CASSWGQAGSGELFF.

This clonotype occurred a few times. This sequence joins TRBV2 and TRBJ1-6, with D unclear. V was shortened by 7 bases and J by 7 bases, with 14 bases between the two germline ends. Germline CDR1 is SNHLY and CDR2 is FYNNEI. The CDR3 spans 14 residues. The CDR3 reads CASTKSPGNSPLHF. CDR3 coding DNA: TGTGCCAGCACTAAATCTCCGGGGAATTCACCCCTCCACTTT.